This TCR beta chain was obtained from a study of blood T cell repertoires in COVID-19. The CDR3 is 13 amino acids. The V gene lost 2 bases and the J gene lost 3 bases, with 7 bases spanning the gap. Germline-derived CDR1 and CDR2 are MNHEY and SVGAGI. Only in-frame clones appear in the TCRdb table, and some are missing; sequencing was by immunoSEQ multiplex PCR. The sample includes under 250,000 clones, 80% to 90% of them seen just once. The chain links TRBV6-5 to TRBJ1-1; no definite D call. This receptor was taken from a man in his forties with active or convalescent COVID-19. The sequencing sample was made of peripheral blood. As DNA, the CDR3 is TGTGCCAGCAGTTACGGAGGAGACACTGAAGCTTTCTTT. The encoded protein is CASSYGGDTEAFF.